A selection of T cell receptor beta chains follows, all from one sample in a study of blood T cell repertoires in COVID-19. Repertoires were generated with immunoSEQ multiplex PCR, while TCRdb's copy carries only in-frame clones and drops some. In the table there are about 8,500 clones, approximately 86% of which are singletons. The specimen sequenced was peripheral blood. All receptors come from a human donor with active COVID-19. The donor label of this sample is uncertain. The CDR3 runs from the conserved cysteine through the conserved F or W. Fields, in order: V gene, clone size, D gene, J gene, CDR3 DNA, CDR3 protein. A D gene is named only where the DNA matches it firmly. Some rows have no size entry. The others give once, few or many, or a class for an expanded clone.

TRBV24-1	-	TRBD2	TRBJ2-2	TGTGCCACCAGTGATTTGAGAGCGGGGGGCTGGGGAACCGGGGAGCTGTTTTTT	CATSDLRAGGWGTGELFF
TRBV6-6	-	-	TRBJ1-6	TGTGCCAGCAGTTACATGGAGGCTAATTCACCCCTCCACTTT	CASSYMEANSPLHF
TRBV5-5	-	-	TRBJ1-6	TGTGCCAGCAGCTTGGCCCGGGAAAGGGCCCGTAATTCACCCCTCCACTTT	CASSLARERARNSPLHF
TRBV19	-	-	TRBJ1-1	TGTGCCAGTAGTATAGGACAGATGAACACTGAAGCTTTCTTT	CASSIGQMNTEAFF
TRBV5-1	-	TRBD1	TRBJ2-7	TGCGCCAGCAGCTTAGATGGGACAGGGGCCTACGAGCAGTACTTC	CASSLDGTGAYEQYF
TRBV28	-	TRBD1	TRBJ1-4	TGTGCCAGCAGTCCGACCGGGACAGGGAATGAAAAACTGTTTTTT	CASSPTGTGNEKLFF
TRBV9	few	TRBD1	TRBJ2-3	TGTGCCAGCAGCGTAGATTCAGGCAGGGGGATTGTAGATACGCAGTATTTT	CASSVDSGRGIVDTQYF
TRBV12-3/TRBV12-4	once	TRBD2	TRBJ2-2	TGTGCCAGCAGGCCGACTAGCACCAGGCAGCTGTTTTTT	CASRPTSTRQLFF
TRBV30	-	-	TRBJ1-2	TGTGCCTGGAGTGTAACAGGGCTTGGAAACTATGGCTACACCTTC	CAWSVTGLGNYGYTF
TRBV6-5	few	-	TRBJ2-5	TGTGCCAGCAGCCCAGGGTCTTGGGGAGAGACCCAGTACTTC	CASSPGSWGETQYF
TRBV5-1	once	TRBD2	TRBJ2-3	TGCGCCAGCTCCCCACTAGCGGGGGGCACAGATACGCAGTATTTT	CASSPLAGGTDTQYF
TRBV2	-	-	TRBJ2-4	TGTGCCAGCAGACGAACTTGGGAGGCGGAGCTAGCCAAAAACATTCAGTACTTC	CASRRTWEAELAKNIQYF
TRBV28	-	-	TRBJ1-2	TGTGCCAGCAGTCCTCACCCTAACAGGGCCCCCCGGACCTTC	CASSPHPNRAPRTF
TRBV13	-	TRBD2	TRBJ2-2	TGTGCCAGCAGCCCCGGACTAGCGGGGGGAGGCGGGGAGCTGTTTTTT	CASSPGLAGGGGELFF
TRBV7-8	-	TRBD2	TRBJ2-7	TGTGCCAGCAGCTTAGGACTAGCCCAAAGCTCCTACGAGCAGTACTTC	CASSLGLAQSSYEQYF
TRBV5-1	-	-	TRBJ2-7	TGCGCCAGCAGCTTGGCGGGGAACGAGCAGTACTTC	CASSLAGNEQYF
TRBV9	-	-	TRBJ2-7	TGTGCCAGCAGCGTCCGGGTCGACTACGAGCAGTACTTC	CASSVRVDYEQYF
TRBV19	-	TRBD2	TRBJ2-2	TGTGCCAGTAGTAGATTTCTAGCGGGAGGAGGGACCGGGGAGCTGTTTTTT	CASSRFLAGGGTGELFF
TRBV5-5	-	-	TRBJ2-5	TGTGCCAGCAGCTTTCAGGGGATAGAGACCCAGTACTTC	CASSFQGIETQYF
TRBV9	-	-	TRBJ1-1	TGTGCCAGCAGCGTAGAGGCCCGGGGGGAAACTGAAGCTTTCTTT	CASSVEARGETEAFF
TRBV28	-	TRBD1	TRBJ2-7	TGTGCCAGCAGTTTGACAGGGGGCAACGAGCAGTACTTC	CASSLTGGNEQYF